This T cell receptor (beta chain) emerged from a study of breast tumors, draining lymph nodes, adjacent tissues listed by TCRdb under 2016. About the study as a whole: Breast cancer patients provided tumor, adjacent nontumor tissue and axillary lymph nodes, and the study compared the TCR beta repertoires across these three sources. In human breast cancer, the study set out to assess how tumor, surrounding tissue and draining lymph node repertoires relate to one another and whether T cells might be exchanged between them.

The full study reports these points: Tumor T-cell repertoires showed less diversity than lymph node repertoires and more diversity than nontumor tissue repertoires, and tumor T-cell repertoires showed preferential V and J gene usage. The conclusion that tumor T cells originate in lymph nodes was presented as consistent with a hypothesis rather than as directly demonstrated. Tumor and nontumor tissue repertoires were significantly more similar in luminal-like than in basal-like breast cancer. The data were considered consistent with most tumor T cells being derived from the lymph node and subsequently expanding within tumor tissue.

Adjacent samples consisted of nontumor breast tissue surrounding the tumor. CDR1 and CDR2 (MGHRA, YSYEKL) derive from the germline V gene. The CDR3 holds 16 amino acids from the cysteine to the phenylalanine. Of the read, only the CDR3 DNA is kept; its 48 bases are in frame from base 1. Compared with germline, V lacks 6 bases and J lacks 3 bases; bases without a gene match: 8. Sequenced using an Illumina HiSeq 2000. Multiplex PCR amplification was used to generate the TCR beta chain libraries. High-throughput sequencing was used to analyze the amplified TCR beta chain products. TCRdb took the public reads, trimmed them with fastp at Q25, ran MiXCR for clone calling and kept in-frame beta chains. All rows with the same CDR3 protein become a single entry with the most common DNA and genes. This sample has more than 10,000 distinct CDR3 sequences in its table, and 40% to 55% of those were observed once. The leading ten clones occupy around 40% of the sample.

This clonotype was seen only once. Its cognate antigen has yet to be identified. One base away there is no much larger clone; base qualities are not given. A single read is weak support. The receptor's source is a female donor with breast cancer. Some clones in this sample may be carry-over from other donors' samples. The rearrangement combines TRBV4-1 with TRBJ2-3, and 11 junction bases match TRBD2. Source material: tumor-adjacent breast tissue. CDR3 region: CASRPRTSGLTDTQYF. The DNA is TGCGCCAGCAGACCTCGGACTAGCGGGTTGACAGATACGCAGTATTTT.